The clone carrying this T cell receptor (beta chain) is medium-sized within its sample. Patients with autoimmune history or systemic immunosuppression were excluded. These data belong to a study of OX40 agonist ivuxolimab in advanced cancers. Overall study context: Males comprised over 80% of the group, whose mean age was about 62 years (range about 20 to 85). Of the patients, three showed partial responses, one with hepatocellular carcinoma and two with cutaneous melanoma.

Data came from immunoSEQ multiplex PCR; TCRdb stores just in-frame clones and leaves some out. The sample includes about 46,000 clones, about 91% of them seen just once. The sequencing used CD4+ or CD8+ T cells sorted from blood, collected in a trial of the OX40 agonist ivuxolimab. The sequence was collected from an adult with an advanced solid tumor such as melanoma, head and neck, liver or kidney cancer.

CDR3 nucleotide sequence: TGTGCCAGCAGTGGAGGGAGGGTAGGCAATCAGCCCCAGCATTTT. It yields the protein CASSGGRVGNQPQHF. The chain couples TRBV2 to TRBJ1-5, with D unresolved. CDR1 is SNHLY, CDR2 FYNNEI, per germline. The CDR3 contains 15 residues. Trimming removed 4 bases from V and 2 bases from J, with 12 bases in between.